The next 22 T cell receptor beta chains were all read from a single sample in a study of cytomegalovirus exposure and HLA in healthy donors. 60 Vbeta and 13 Jbeta primers were used in PCR. Produced via immunoSEQ multiplex PCR; TCRdb's table is partial and in-frame only. The sample consists of approximately 250,000 clones, 78% of them appearing once. Source material: PBMCs. These receptors came from a boy younger than 18 in good health and CMV-seronegative.

The V call is TRBV6-6, the J call TRBJ1-6; a weak D match, TRBD1 (6 bases). The V gene's germline CDR1 is MNHNY and CDR2 SVGAGI (reference sequence). The V end lost 2 bases, the J end lost 8 bases, and 13 bases lay between the germline ends. The CDR3 consists of 15 residues. The CDR3: CASSYAGASDSPLHF. The CDR3 nucleotides read TGTGCCAGCAGTTACGCGGGGGCTAGTGATTCACCCCTCCACTTT.

V and J are TRBV9 and TRBJ1-2, with 7 positions matching TRBD1. CDR1 and CDR2 from the germline V gene are SGDLS and YYNGEE. The CDR3 is 14 amino acids. J gave up 7 bases and V 0 bases, and 6 bases lay outside the gene matches. CDR3 protein: CASSVEGGAIGYTF. The CDR3 region has the DNA TGTGCCAGCAGCGTAGAAGGGGGCGCGATTGGCTACACCTTC.

The chain has TRBV7-3 and TRBJ2-3; no firm D call. This CDR3 region has 14 residues. Trimming shortened V by 1 base and J by 0 bases, and 5 bases separated the two germline ends. The germline CDR1 and CDR2 sequences are SGHTA and FQGTGA. Written as DNA, the CDR3 is TGTGCCAGCAGCTTAATCGGTAGCACAGATACGCAGTATTTT. This sequence encodes CASSLIGSTDTQYF.

The CDR3: CASRGAGGFYEQYF. The CDR3 DNA sequence: TGCGCCAGCAGGGGAGCGGGAGGGTTCTACGAGCAGTACTTC. The chain employs TRBV5-1 and TRBJ2-7; 10 bases map to TRBD2. This CDR3 is built from 14 residues. J was trimmed by 3 bases and V by 5 bases; bases with no gene match: 5. Germline V gives CDR1 SGHRS, CDR2 YFSETQ.

The chain is built from TRBV5-6 and TRBJ2-1; 14 bases align to TRBD2. With V trimmed by 4 bases and J by 4 bases, 7 bases remained unmatched. The CDR3 is 17 residues long. Germline CDR1 is SGHDT and CDR2 is YYEEEE. The CDR3 nucleotides are TGTGCCAGCAGCGCCTCCAGACTAGCGGGGGGGTACAATGAGCAGTTCTTC. Translation: CASSASRLAGGYNEQFF.

V is TRBV10-3 and J is TRBJ1-2, with D perhaps matching TRBD1 (5 bases). V lost 7 bases and J lost 0, with 15 bases in between. Germline V gene lookup returns CDR1 ENHRY and CDR2 SYGVKD. The CDR3 is 15 amino acids. CDR3 sequence (DNA): TGTGCCATCACCTTGGGGCAGTTAGCTAACTATGGCTACACCTTC. Translation: CAITLGQLANYGYTF.

V gene TRBV5-1 combines with J gene TRBJ2-3; the match to TRBD1 covers 10 bases. This CDR3 contains 16 residues. V dropped 5 bases and J dropped 4; count of bases not matched to a gene: 10. Germline values: CDR1 SGHRS, CDR2 YFSETQ. The CDR3 here is CASRTGTGVSADTQYF. CDR3 DNA sequence: TGCGCCAGCAGAACCGGGACAGGGGTTAGCGCAGATACGCAGTATTTT. Filled out from reference TRBV5-1 and TRBJ2-3, the complete variable domain reads KAGVTQTPRYLIKTRGQQVTLSCSPISGHRSVSWYQQTPGQGLQFLFEYFSETQRNKGNFPGRFSGRQFSNSRSEMNVSTLELGDSALYLCASRTGTGVSADTQYFGPGTRLTVL.

This clone has more than one count but fewer than ten. The genes are TRBV7-8 and TRBJ1-1; 7 positions match TRBD1. V trimming: 5 bases; J trimming: 1 base; junction bases outside the gene matches: 4. Germline-derived CDR1 and CDR2 are SGHVS and FQNEAQ. The CDR3 covers 14 residues. CDR3 in amino acids: CASSLGQTNTEAFF. The CDR3 DNA reads as TGTGCCAGCAGCCTGGGACAGACGAACACTGAAGCTTTCTTT.

The chain combines TRBV9 with TRBJ2-3; D unclear. The CDR3 consists of 13 residues. Trimming took off 0 bases at V and 2 bases at J, with 4 bases between the two ends. Germline-derived CDR1 and CDR2 are SGDLS and YYNGEE. The CDR3 spells CASSVDITDTQYF. The CDR3 DNA is TGTGCCAGCAGCGTAGATATCACAGATACGCAGTATTTT.

The chain links TRBV19 to TRBJ1-1; 7 bases align to TRBD1. CDR1 LNHDA and CDR2 SQIVND come from the germline V gene (reference sequence). The J segment lost 11 bases and the V segment lost 4 bases, leaving 13 bases of the junction unmatched. This CDR3 region has 14 residues. The CDR3 protein is CASSTRQGSDLAFF. The CDR3 DNA is TGTGCCAGTAGTACACGACAGGGATCAGATTTGGCTTTCTTT.

The chain carries TRBV11-2 and TRBJ1-2, with 7 bases matching TRBD1. Germline V gives CDR1 SGHAT, CDR2 FQNNGV. CDR3 length: 12 amino acids. V lost 5 bases, J lost 7 bases, and 4 bases stayed unmatched. The CDR3 loop is CASSRDSAGYTF. Written as DNA, the CDR3 is TGTGCCAGCAGCCGGGACAGTGCTGGCTACACCTTC.

This sequence joins TRBV9 and TRBJ1-1; tentatively, D is TRBD1 (5 bases). The CDR3 consists of 12 residues. Germline CDR1 and CDR2: SGDLS and YYNGEE. The V gene lost 8 bases and the J gene lost 4 bases, with 12 bases spanning the gap. For the CDR3, the DNA is TGTGCCAGAATGCAGGGATTCACTGAAGCTTTCTTT. Translated: CARMQGFTEAFF.

The chain couples TRBV7-3 to TRBJ2-2, with D perhaps matching TRBD2 (6 bases). The germline CDR1 and CDR2 sequences are SGHTA and FQGTGA. The ends were cut back, 5 bases at V and 6 bases at J, with 13 bases in the middle. The length of the CDR3 is 14 residues. CDR3 loop: CASSRIGGSGELFF. CDR3 bases: TGTGCCAGCAGCCGGATAGGAGGGTCCGGGGAGCTGTTTTTT.

The rearrangement joins TRBV5-1 to TRBJ2-1; 9 bases agree with TRBD1. The V segment lost 0 bases and the J segment 6 bases; nucleotides outside the gene matches: 7. Germline V lookup: CDR1 SGHRS, CDR2 YFSETQ. This CDR3 has 16 amino acids. The chain's CDR3 is CASSLAWETGGNEQFF. The DNA of the CDR3 is TGCGCCAGCAGCTTGGCCTGGGAGACAGGGGGCAATGAGCAGTTCTTC.

The V call is TRBV5-1, the J call TRBJ2-2, with D perhaps TRBD1 (5 bases). Between the trimmed V and J ends, which lost 0 bases and 8 bases, there was a span of 14 bases. The CDR3 runs to 15 residues. CDR1 is SGHRS and CDR2 is YFSETQ in the germline V gene. This CDR3 is CASSLGSSGAGELFF. CDR3 nucleotides: TGCGCCAGCAGCTTGGGGTCATCTGGGGCTGGGGAGCTGTTTTTT.

V is TRBV5-6 and J is TRBJ2-7, with 10 bases that match TRBD2. The CDR3 runs to 17 residues. V lost 2 bases and J lost 1; bases outside the gene matches: 9. The germline gives CDR1 SGHDT, CDR2 YYEEEE. Written as DNA, the CDR3 is TGTGCCAGCAGCTTAGGTACGGGACTAGCGTCGTCCTACGAGCAGTACTTC. It encodes CASSLGTGLASSYEQYF.

The chain couples TRBV19 to TRBJ2-3; 8 bases line up with TRBD1. Germline assignment: CDR1 LNHDA and CDR2 SQIVND (reference sequence). The V segment lost 4 bases and the J segment 1 base; nucleotides outside the gene matches: 10. The CDR3 is made up of 17 amino acids. Written as DNA, the CDR3 is TGTGCCAGTAGTAGAAGACAGGGGTCCCCACGCACAGATACGCAGTATTTT. Its translation: CASSRRQGSPRTDTQYF.

The chain has TRBV27 and TRBJ2-2; 8 nucleotides agree with TRBD1. Germline CDR1 reads MNHEY; CDR2 reads SMNVEV (reference sequence). There are 15 residues in the CDR3. The ends lost 5 bases at V and 5 bases at J; junction bases unmatched: 7. The chain's CDR3 is CASSPFNRGTGELFF. DNA of the CDR3: TGTGCCAGCAGTCCCTTTAACAGGGGGACCGGGGAGCTGTTTTTT.

This rearrangement joins TRBV20-1 to TRBJ2-7; D is uncertain. The germline V gene has CDR1 DFQATT and CDR2 SNEGSKA (reference sequence). This CDR3 spans 11 amino acids. Between the trimmed V and J ends, which lost 6 bases and 0 bases, there was a span of 6 bases. Written as DNA, the CDR3 is TGCAGTGCCGGTAGCTCCTACGAGCAGTACTTC. Translation: CSAGSSYEQYF.

The chain carries TRBV25-1 and TRBJ2-5; unclear D gene. Germline loops: CDR1 MGHDK, CDR2 SYGVNS. The ends were cut back, 4 bases at V and 1 base at J, with 10 bases in the middle. The CDR3 covers 14 residues. The CDR3 DNA sequence: TGTGCCAGCAGTGCCCCCTCTACCCAAGAGACCCAGTACTTC. This translates into CASSAPSTQETQYF.

The rearrangement links TRBV18 to TRBJ1-5, with a tentative D call TRBD1 (6 bases). This CDR3 contains 15 residues. The V end lost 6 bases, the J end lost 0 bases, and 12 bases lay between the germline ends. Germline V CDR1 and CDR2: KGHSH, LQKENI. As DNA, the CDR3 is TGTGCCAGCTCGGCACAGGGTAGTAGCAATCAGCCCCAGCATTTT. Translating it yields CASSAQGSSNQPQHF.

This clone showed up just a few times. The DNA for the CDR3 is TGTGCCAGCACCCCTGACCACAGGGGTACTGAAGCTTTCTTT. Its protein product is CASTPDHRGTEAFF. This chain links TRBV27 with TRBJ1-1; TRBD1 matches at 7 bases. CDR1 MNHEY and CDR2 SMNVEV come from the germline V gene (reference sequence). The CDR3 totals 14 residues. V lost 7 bases to trimming and J lost 5 bases; unmatched junction nucleotides: 10.